This TCR beta chain comes out of a study of blood T cell repertoires in COVID-19. About the research overall: COVID-19 samples, acute and convalescent, were from the United States, Italy and Spain.

The method was immunoSEQ multiplex PCR; TCRdb's version includes in-frame clones alone and lacks a portion of them. The sample lists just under 20,000 clones, 93% occurring once. This CDR3 has 19 amino acids. V shed 4 bases and J 0 bases; nucleotides not matched to a gene: 12. The germline CDR1 and CDR2 sequences are SNHLY and FYNNEI. Sequencing used peripheral blood. The sequence was collected from a woman aged 50 to 65 with active COVID-19. The rearrangement uses TRBV2 and TRBJ2-4, with 10 positions matching TRBD2. The CDR3 reads CASSGGGPGLAVAKNIQYF. CDR3 nucleotide sequence: TGTGCCAGCAGTGGGGGGGGCCCAGGACTAGCGGTAGCCAAAAACATTCAGTACTTC. The full variable domain, with the rest looked up from reference TRBV2 and TRBJ2-4, is EPEVTQTPSHQVTQMGQEVILRCVPISNHLYFYWYRQILGQKVEFLVSFYNNEISEKSEIFDDQFSVERPDGSNFTLKIRSTKLEDSAMYFCASSGGGPGLAVAKNIQYFGAGTRLSVL.